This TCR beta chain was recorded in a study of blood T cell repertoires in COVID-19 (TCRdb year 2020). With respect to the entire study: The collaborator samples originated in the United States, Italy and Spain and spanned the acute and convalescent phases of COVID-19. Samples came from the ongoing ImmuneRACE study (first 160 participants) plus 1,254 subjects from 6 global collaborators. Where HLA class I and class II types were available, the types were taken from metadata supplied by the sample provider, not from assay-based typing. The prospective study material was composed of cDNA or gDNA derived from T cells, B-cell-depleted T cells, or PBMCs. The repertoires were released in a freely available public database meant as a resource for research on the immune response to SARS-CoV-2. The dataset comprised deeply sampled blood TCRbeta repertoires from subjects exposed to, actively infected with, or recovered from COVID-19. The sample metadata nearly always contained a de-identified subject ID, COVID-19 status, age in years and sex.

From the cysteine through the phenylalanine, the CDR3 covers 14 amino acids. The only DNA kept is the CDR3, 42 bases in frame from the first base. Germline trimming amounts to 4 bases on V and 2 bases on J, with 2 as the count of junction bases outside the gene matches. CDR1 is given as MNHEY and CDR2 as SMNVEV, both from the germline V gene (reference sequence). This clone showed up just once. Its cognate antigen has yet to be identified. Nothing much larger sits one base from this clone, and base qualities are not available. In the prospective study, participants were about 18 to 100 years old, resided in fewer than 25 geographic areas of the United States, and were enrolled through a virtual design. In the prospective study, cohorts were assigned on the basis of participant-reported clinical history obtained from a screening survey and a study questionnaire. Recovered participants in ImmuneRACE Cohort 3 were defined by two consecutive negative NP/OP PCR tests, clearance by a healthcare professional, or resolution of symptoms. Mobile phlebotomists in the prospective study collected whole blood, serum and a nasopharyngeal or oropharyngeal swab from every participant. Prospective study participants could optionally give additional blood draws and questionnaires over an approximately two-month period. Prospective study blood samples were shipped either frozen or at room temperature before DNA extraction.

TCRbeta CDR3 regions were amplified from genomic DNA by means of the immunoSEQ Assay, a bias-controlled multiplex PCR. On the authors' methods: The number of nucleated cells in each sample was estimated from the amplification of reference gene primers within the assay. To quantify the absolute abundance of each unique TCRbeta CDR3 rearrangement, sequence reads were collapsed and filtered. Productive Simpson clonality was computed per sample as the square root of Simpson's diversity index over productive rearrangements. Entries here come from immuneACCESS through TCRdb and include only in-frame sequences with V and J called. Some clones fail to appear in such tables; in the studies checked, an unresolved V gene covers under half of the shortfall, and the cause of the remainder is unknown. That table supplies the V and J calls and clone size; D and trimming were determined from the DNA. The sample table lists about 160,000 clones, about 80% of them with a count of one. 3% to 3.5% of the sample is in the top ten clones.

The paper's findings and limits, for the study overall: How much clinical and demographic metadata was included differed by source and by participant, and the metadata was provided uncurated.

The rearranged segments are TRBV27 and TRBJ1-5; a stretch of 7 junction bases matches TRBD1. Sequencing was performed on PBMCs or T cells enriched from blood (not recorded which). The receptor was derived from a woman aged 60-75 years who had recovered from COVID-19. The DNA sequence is TGTGCCAGCAGTTCCGGACAGGGCAATCAGCCCCAGCATTTT. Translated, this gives CASSSGQGNQPQHF.